One sample yielded the 14 T cell receptor beta chains listed below, sequenced in a study of cytomegalovirus exposure and HLA in healthy donors. A multiplex PCR was run with 60 Vbeta primers and 13 Jbeta primers. Produced via immunoSEQ multiplex PCR; TCRdb's table is partial and in-frame only. The profile shows approximately 90,000 clones, roughly 71% of them singletons. The sample comprised PBMCs. These receptor sequences come from a woman between 40 and 50 years old in good health and CMV-seronegative.

This clone was found a few times. The chain recombines TRBV10-2 with TRBJ1-2; 9 positions agree with TRBD1. CDR1 WSHSY and CDR2 SAAADI come from the germline V gene. The ends lost 7 bases at V and 8 bases at J; junction bases unmatched: 8. The CDR3 length is 13 residues. The CDR3 DNA reads TGCGCCAGCACTCCGGACAGGGGCGGGGGCTACACCTTC. This gives the protein CASTPDRGGGYTF.

The chain uses TRBV2 and TRBJ1-5; 8 nucleotides agree with TRBD1. The CDR3 runs 14 residues. Germline CDR1 reads SNHLY; CDR2 reads FYNNEI. V shed 7 bases and J 6 bases; nucleotides not matched to a gene: 8. DNA for the CDR3: TGTGCCAGCATCCGAAACAGGGGGGGTCAGCCCCAGCATTTT. Translating gives CASIRNRGGQPQHF.

This chain connects TRBV5-1 to TRBJ2-7, with 14 bases lining up with TRBD2. The germline CDR1 and CDR2 sequences are SGHRS and YFSETQ. CDR3 length: 18 amino acids. The trim removed 0 bases at V and 2 bases at J, leaving 7 bases unmatched. The CDR3 DNA sequence: TGCGCCAGCAGCTTGGCCTTAGGACTAGCGGGGGGACCCTACGAGCAGTACTTC. Translation gives CASSLALGLAGGPYEQYF.

This clone is labeled medium-sized (0.01 to 0.1%). This chain uses TRBV9 with TRBJ1-3; the D gene is possibly TRBD1 (6 bases). Trimming shortened V by 7 bases and J by 0 bases, and 11 bases separated the two germline ends. The germline V gene encodes CDR1 SGDLS and CDR2 YYNGEE. The CDR3 consists of 14 residues. The CDR3 DNA reads TGTGCCAGCGGGGACACGAGCTCTGGAAACACCATATATTTT. Encoded protein: CASGDTSSGNTIYF.

This sequence joins TRBV7-9 and TRBJ1-5; TRBD1 might be the D (6 bases). The CDR3 has 19 amino acids. V lost 5 bases to trimming and J lost 2 bases, with 25 bases between them. CDR1 is SEHNR, CDR2 FQNEAQ, per germline (reference sequence). The CDR3 loop is CASSPQDSDPWIGNQPQHF. As DNA, the CDR3 is TGTGCCAGCAGCCCCCAGGACAGCGATCCCTGGATTGGCAATCAGCCCCAGCATTTT.

This clone was picked up a small number of times. The chain's CDR3 is CASRGRLASNTEAFF. CDR3 nucleotides: TGTGCCAGCAGGGGGCGACTAGCTTCGAACACTGAAGCTTTCTTT. The gene calls are TRBV7-9 and TRBJ1-1; D is perhaps TRBD1 (5 bases). Trimming removed 6 bases at V and 1 base at J, with 15 bases between. There are 15 residues in the CDR3. Germline V gives CDR1 SEHNR, CDR2 FQNEAQ (reference sequence).

The chain combines TRBV7-2 with TRBJ1-1; weak D call: TRBD1 (6 bases). The V gene lost 7 bases and the J gene lost 3 bases, with 12 bases spanning the gap. Looked up from germline, CDR1 is SGHTA and CDR2 is FQGNSA. CDR3 length: 13 amino acids. CDR3 nucleotide sequence: TGTGCCAGCACCACAAACAGGGACACTGAAGCTTTCTTT. Translation gives CASTTNRDTEAFF.

V is TRBV29-1 and J is TRBJ2-7; 8 bases align to TRBD1. There are 14 residues in the CDR3. Germline loops: CDR1 SQVTM, CDR2 ANQGSEA. The J segment lost 6 bases and the V segment lost 1 base, leaving 8 bases of the junction unmatched. CDR3 sequence reads: CSVEGTGIHGEQYF. The CDR3 DNA reads TGCAGCGTTGAAGGGACAGGGATCCATGGCGAGCAGTACTTC.

This clone was detected once. Different DNA sequences within this sample yield the same CDR3. V and J are TRBV28 and TRBJ1-1; D unclear. The CDR3 extends over 13 amino acids. Per the germline V gene, CDR1 is MDHEN and CDR2 is SYDVKM. Trimming cost V 1 base and J 1 base, with 4 bases left between them. The CDR3 nucleotides are TGTGCCAGCAGTTTATCGGGGAACACTGAAGCTTTCTTT. It yields the protein CASSLSGNTEAFF.

This rearrangement joins TRBV2 to TRBJ1-6, with D perhaps matching TRBD1 (5 bases). Trimming pared 7 bases from V and 6 bases from J, leaving 16 bases between. The germline V gene has CDR1 SNHLY and CDR2 FYNNEI. The CDR3 covers 15 residues. The chain's CDR3 is CASIGETAGNSPLHF. The CDR3 bases are TGTGCCAGCATAGGTGAGACAGCGGGTAATTCACCCCTCCACTTT.

The chain couples TRBV7-3 to TRBJ1-6; D is unresolved. This CDR3 spans 13 amino acids. In germline, CDR1 is SGHTA, CDR2 FQGTGA. The V end lost 5 bases, the J end lost 4 bases, and 6 bases lay between the germline ends. The CDR3 protein is CASSPGYNSPLHF. The CDR3 DNA sequence: TGTGCCAGCAGCCCCGGTTATAATTCACCCCTCCACTTT.

V and J are TRBV6-5 and TRBJ2-5; TRBD2 aligns across 7 bases. The germline CDR1 and CDR2 sequences are MNHEY and SVGAGI. The CDR3 has 14 residues. V lost 4 bases, J lost 5 bases, and 7 bases stayed unmatched. The CDR3 DNA reads TGTGCCAGCAGTTTTGGACTAGGAGGCGAGACCCAGTACTTC. Its translation: CASSFGLGGETQYF.

This chain joins TRBV7-9 and TRBJ2-7; D may be TRBD1 (5 bases). This CDR3 is built from 13 residues. In germline, CDR1 is SEHNR, CDR2 FQNEAQ (reference sequence). V dropped 2 bases and J dropped 5 bases, with 10 bases sitting between them. CDR3 DNA sequence: TGTGCCAGCAGCTTAATGGACACTCACGAGCAGTACTTC. This codes for CASSLMDTHEQYF.

The rearrangement joins TRBV29-1 to TRBJ1-1; 7 bases line up with TRBD1. Germline V lookup: CDR1 SQVTM, CDR2 ANQGSEA. The CDR3 consists of 13 residues. Unmatched junction bases numbered 2, after V lost 3 bases and J lost 1 base. CDR3 in amino acids: CSVDRGKNTEAFF. CDR3 nucleotide sequence: TGCAGCGTTGACAGGGGGAAGAACACTGAAGCTTTCTTT.